The 7 T cell receptor beta chains below come from one sample, sequenced in a study of T cell responses to AZD1222 COVID-19 vaccine. Data came from immunoSEQ multiplex PCR; TCRdb stores just in-frame clones and leaves some out. The sample records about 130,000 clones, approximately 93% being singletons. Sequenced material: peripheral blood, taken on day 0 of AZD1222 vaccination. The receptors come from an adult in good health.

In nucleotides, the CDR3 is TGCAGTGCTGCCCGGACAGAACAAGCTTTCTTT. Translating gives CSAARTEQAFF. The J gene is TRBJ1-1, the V gene TRBV20-1; D might be TRBD1 (6 bases). CDR1 is DFQATT, CDR2 SNEGSKA, per germline (reference sequence). Trimming took off 5 bases at V and 9 bases at J, with 13 bases between the two ends. This CDR3 has 11 residues.

The chain couples TRBV27 to TRBJ2-1, with D perhaps TRBD1 or TRBD2 (7 bases each). The V gene lost 4 bases and the J gene lost 7 bases, with 20 bases spanning the gap. Germline V gene sequence: CDR1 MNHEY, CDR2 SMNVEV (reference sequence). The CDR3 extends over 16 amino acids. The CDR3 DNA reads as TGTGCCAGCAGTTCCGAGACAGGGTGGGGGGGTAATGAGCAGTTCTTC. Translation: CASSSETGWGGNEQFF.

This chain links TRBV15 with TRBJ1-3; D call uncertain. The length of the CDR3 is 16 residues. Trimming cost V 0 bases and J 6 bases, with 15 bases left between them. The germline gives CDR1 LNHNV, CDR2 YYDKDF (reference sequence). The CDR3 region is CATSRDRAAGENTIYF. The CDR3 DNA follows: TGTGCCACCAGCAGAGATCGAGCCGCAGGAGAAAACACCATATATTTT.

This clone was recorded only once. The V call is TRBV6-1, the J call TRBJ2-7, with 7 bases matching TRBD2. The V gene end was trimmed by 3 bases and the J gene end by 9 bases; junction bases not matched to a gene: 8. The CDR3 runs 13 residues. Looked up from germline, CDR1 is MNHNS and CDR2 is SASEGT. The CDR3 sequence is CASSDRGSRGQYF. CDR3 DNA: TGTGCCAGCAGTGATCGCGGGAGTCGGGGGCAGTACTTC.

This chain joins TRBV24-1 and TRBJ1-5; D is perhaps TRBD1 (6 bases). The CDR3 totals 18 residues. The germline CDR1 and CDR2 sequences are KGHDR and SFDVKD. With 1 base removed from V and 2 bases from J, the gap between germline ends came to 17 bases. The CDR3 loop is CATSDFTKGEPGNQPQHF. DNA for the CDR3: TGTGCCACCAGTGATTTCACGAAGGGGGAACCGGGCAATCAGCCCCAGCATTTT.

The J gene is TRBJ2-5, the V gene TRBV28; D is unclear. CDR1 is MDHEN, CDR2 SYDVKM, per germline. V was pared by 4 bases and J by 0 bases, with 9 bases between. The CDR3 contains 14 residues. This CDR3 reads CASSSVGNQETQYF. CDR3 DNA: TGTGCCAGCAGTTCGGTGGGGAACCAAGAGACCCAGTACTTC.

The chain is built from TRBV6-5 and TRBJ1-5; 8 bases map to TRBD1. From germline, CDR1 is MNHEY and CDR2 SVGAGI. Losses at the gene ends were 5 bases for V and 3 bases for J; bases not matched to a gene: 6. This CDR3 has 15 residues. CDR3 nucleotides: TGTGCCAGCAGTCCAGACAGGGGATCCAATCAGCCCCAGCATTTT. Amino acids: CASSPDRGSNQPQHF.